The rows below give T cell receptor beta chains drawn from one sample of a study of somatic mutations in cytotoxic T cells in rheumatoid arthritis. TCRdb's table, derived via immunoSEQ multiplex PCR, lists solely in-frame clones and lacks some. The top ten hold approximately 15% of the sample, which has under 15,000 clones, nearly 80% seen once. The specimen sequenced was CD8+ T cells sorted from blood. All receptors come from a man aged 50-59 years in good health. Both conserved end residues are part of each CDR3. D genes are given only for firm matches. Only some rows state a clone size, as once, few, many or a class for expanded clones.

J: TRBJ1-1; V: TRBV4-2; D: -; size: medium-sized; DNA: TGTGCCAGCAGCCAAGGGCGGACTGAAGCTTTCTTT; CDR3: CASSQGRTEAFF
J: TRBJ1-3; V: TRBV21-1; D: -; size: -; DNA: TGTGCCAGCACCTCAAAGAGGGGTGCGTTCTACAGGGCCGGTAACACCATATATTTT; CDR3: CASTSKRGAFYRAGNTIYF
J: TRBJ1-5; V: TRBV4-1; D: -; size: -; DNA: TGCGCCAGCACCTCGGCAACCAATCAGCCCCAGCATTTT; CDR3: CASTSATNQPQHF
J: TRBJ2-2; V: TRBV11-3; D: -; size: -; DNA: TGTGCCAGCAGCTTCCGAAGTGCCGGGGAGCTGTTTTTT; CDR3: CASSFRSAGELFF
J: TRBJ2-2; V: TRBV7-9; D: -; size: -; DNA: TGTGCCAGCAGCTCCGGTAGCGGAGCATCCACCGGGGAGCTGTTTTTT; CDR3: CASSSGSGASTGELFF
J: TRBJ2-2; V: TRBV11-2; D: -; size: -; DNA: TGTGCCAGCAGCTTTAGCCGATCGAACACCGGGGAGCTGTTTTTT; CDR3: CASSFSRSNTGELFF
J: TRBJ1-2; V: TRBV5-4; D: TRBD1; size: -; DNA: TGTGCCAGCAGCGTTTCCGGGACAGGAAAGGATTTATTC; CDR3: CASSVSGTGKDLF
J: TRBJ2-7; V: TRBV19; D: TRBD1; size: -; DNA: TGTGCCAGTAGGGGATTCAGGGGGAGCTCCTACGAGCAGTACTTC; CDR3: CASRGFRGSSYEQYF
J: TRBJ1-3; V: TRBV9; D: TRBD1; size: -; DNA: TGTGCCAGCAGCTCCTCGACAGGGGTGTTGGGAAACACCATATATTTT; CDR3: CASSSSTGVLGNTIYF
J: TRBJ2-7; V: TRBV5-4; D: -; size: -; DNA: TGTGCCAGCAGCTTGGGTCCCGGGGAATCCTACGAGCAGTACTTC; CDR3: CASSLGPGESYEQYF
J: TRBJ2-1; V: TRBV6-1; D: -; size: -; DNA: TGTGCCAGCAGTGAACTCCAGGGTACCTACAATGAGCAGTTCTTC; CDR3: CASSELQGTYNEQFF
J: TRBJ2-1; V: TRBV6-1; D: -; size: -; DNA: TGTGCCAGCAGTGAAGCTGTTGGGAATGAGCAGTTCTTC; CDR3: CASSEAVGNEQFF
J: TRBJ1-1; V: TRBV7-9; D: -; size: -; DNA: TGTGCCAGCAGCTTAGCACAGAATCGGGACACTGAAGCTTTCTTT; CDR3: CASSLAQNRDTEAFF
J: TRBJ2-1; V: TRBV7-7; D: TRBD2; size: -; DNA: TGTGCCAGCAGCTTAGGCGGGGGGGCTGGGGGCAATGAGCAGTTCTTC; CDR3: CASSLGGGAGGNEQFF
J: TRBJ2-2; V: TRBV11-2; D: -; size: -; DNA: TGTGCCAGCAGCCCTAGAGTCCACCCCAACCCCGGGGAGCTGTTTTTT; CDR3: CASSPRVHPNPGELFF
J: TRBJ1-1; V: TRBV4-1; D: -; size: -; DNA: TGCGCCAGCAGCCAAGAGGACGGACTGGCGAACACTGAAGCTTTCTTT; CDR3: CASSQEDGLANTEAFF
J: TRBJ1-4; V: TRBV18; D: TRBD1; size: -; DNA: TGTGCCAGCTCATCTTTTAAAAAAGGACAGGCCATATCAAAACTGTTTTTT; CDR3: CASSSFKKGQAISKLFF
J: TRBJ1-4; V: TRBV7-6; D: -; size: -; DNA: TGTGCCAGCAGCTTACCGGGGGCAGGGAGTTTTGAAGAAAAACTGTTTTTT; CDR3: CASSLPGAGSFEEKLFF
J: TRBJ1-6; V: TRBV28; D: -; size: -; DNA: TGTGCCAGCAGTTTAGGGACTGACTATAATTCACCCCTCCACTTT; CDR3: CASSLGTDYNSPLHF
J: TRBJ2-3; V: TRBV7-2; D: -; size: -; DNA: TGTGCCAGCAGCCCGGTCACCACAGATACGCAGTATTTT; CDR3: CASSPVTTDTQYF
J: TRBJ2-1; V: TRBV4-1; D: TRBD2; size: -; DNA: TGCGCCAGCAGCCCTAGACTAGCGGGAGCACGAAATGAGCAGTTCTTC; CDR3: CASSPRLAGARNEQFF
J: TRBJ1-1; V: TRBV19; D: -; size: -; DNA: TGTGCCAGTAGTATCGGGTACACTGAAGCTTTCTTT; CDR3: CASSIGYTEAFF
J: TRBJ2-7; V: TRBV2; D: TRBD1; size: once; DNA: TGTGCCAGCAGTTCGACCCGGGACAGGGACACCTACGAGCAGTACTTC; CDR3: CASSSTRDRDTYEQYF
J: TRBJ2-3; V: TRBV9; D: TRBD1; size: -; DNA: TGTGCCAGCACCTGGTCAGGGGGCGCAGATACGCAGTATTTT; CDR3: CASTWSGGADTQYF
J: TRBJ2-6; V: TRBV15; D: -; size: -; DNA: TGTGCCACCAGCAGAGATGGGGGACTCATCTCTGGGGCCAACGTCCTGACTTTC; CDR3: CATSRDGGLISGANVLTF
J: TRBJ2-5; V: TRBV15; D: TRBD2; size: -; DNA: TGTGCCACCTCCCTTAGCGGGGGGCAAGAGACCCAGTACTTC; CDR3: CATSLSGGQETQYF
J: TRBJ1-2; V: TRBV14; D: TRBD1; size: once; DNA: TGTGCCAGCAGCCAAGATGTCAGGGGGCTTGGCTACACCTTC; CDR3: CASSQDVRGLGYTF
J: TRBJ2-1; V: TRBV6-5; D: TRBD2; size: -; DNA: TGTGCCAGCAGTTACCCACTAGCGGGAGGTGGCAATGAGCAGTTCTTC; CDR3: CASSYPLAGGGNEQFF
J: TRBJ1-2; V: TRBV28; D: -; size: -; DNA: TGTGCCAGCAGTTTGGGGGGCGCAGCCGGCTACACCTTC; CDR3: CASSLGGAAGYTF
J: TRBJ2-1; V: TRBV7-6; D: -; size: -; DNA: TGTGCCAGCAGCTTAGCGGTCTTAGACTACAATGAGCAGTTCTTC; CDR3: CASSLAVLDYNEQFF
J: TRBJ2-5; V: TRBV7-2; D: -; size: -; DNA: TGTGCCAGCAGCCAGTGGAGTAGCGTTCAAGAGACCCAGTACTTC; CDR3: CASSQWSSVQETQYF
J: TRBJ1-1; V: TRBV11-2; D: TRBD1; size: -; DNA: TGTGCCAGCAGTCGCGGGACAGCCCTCAACACTGAAGCTTTCTTT; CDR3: CASSRGTALNTEAFF
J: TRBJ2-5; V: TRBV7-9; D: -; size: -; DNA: TGTGCCAGCAGCCCCCCATGGGAGACCCAGTACTTC; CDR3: CASSPPWETQYF
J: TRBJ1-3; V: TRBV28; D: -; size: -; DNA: TGTGCCAGCAGAGTCCCCACCATCTCTCCAATCTCTGGAAACACCATATATTTT; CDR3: CASRVPTISPISGNTIYF
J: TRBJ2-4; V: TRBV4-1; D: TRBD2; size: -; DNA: TGCGCCAGCAGCCACGCCGGGACTAGCCTAGCCAAAAACATTCAGTACTTC; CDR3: CASSHAGTSLAKNIQYF
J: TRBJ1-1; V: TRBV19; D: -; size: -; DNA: TGTGCCAGTAGTCCAGGGAGGGCTCGACGGGACATGAACACTGAAGCTTTCTTT; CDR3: CASSPGRARRDMNTEAFF
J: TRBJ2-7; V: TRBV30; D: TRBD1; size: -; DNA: TGTGCCTGGAGTGAGGGGACAGGGGACTACGAGCAGTACTTC; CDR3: CAWSEGTGDYEQYF
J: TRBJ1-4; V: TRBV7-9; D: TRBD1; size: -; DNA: TGTGCCAGCAGCTTAGCCACCACCAAGGACAGGAAAAAACTGTTTTTT; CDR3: CASSLATTKDRKKLFF
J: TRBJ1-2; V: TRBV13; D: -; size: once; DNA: TGTGCCAGCAGCTCAGGGGATAACTATGGCTACACCTTC; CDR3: CASSSGDNYGYTF
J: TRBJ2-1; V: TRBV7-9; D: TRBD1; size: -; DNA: TGTGCCAGCAGTCCGACAGGGTACTCCTACAATGAGCAGTTCTTC; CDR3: CASSPTGYSYNEQFF
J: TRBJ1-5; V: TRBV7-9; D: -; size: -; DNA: TGTGCCAGCAGCTCAGGAGGCAATCAGCCCCAGCATTTT; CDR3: CASSSGGNQPQHF
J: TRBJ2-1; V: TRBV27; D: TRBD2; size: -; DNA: TGTGCCAGCAGGGGGGGACTAGCGGGGGACGATGAAAAGTACAATGAGCAGTTCTTC; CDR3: CASRGGLAGDDEKYNEQFF
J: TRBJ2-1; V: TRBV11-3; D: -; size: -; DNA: TGTGCCAGCAGCTCCCGGGACTCCGGCTCCTACAATGAGCAGTTCTTC; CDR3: CASSSRDSGSYNEQFF
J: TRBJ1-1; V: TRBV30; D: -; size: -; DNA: TGTGCCTGGAGACCGCCTAGTACGGAGAACACTGAAGCTTTCTTT; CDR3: CAWRPPSTENTEAFF
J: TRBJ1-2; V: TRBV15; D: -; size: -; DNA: TGTGCCACCAGCGATAGTTCAAGGGCGGGCTATGGCTACACCTTC; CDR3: CATSDSSRAGYGYTF
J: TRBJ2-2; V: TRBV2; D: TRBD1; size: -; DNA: TGTGCCAGCAGTGAGACAGGGTATACCGGGGAGCTGTTTTTT; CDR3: CASSETGYTGELFF
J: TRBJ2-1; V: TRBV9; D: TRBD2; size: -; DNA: TGTGCCAGCACCCACAAAGGGGCGGGAGGGCCGCGTGAGCAGTTCTTC; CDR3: CASTHKGAGGPREQFF
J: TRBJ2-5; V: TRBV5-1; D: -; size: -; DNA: TGCGCCAGCACCCGCCGGCGGGGGCGGGAGGAGACCCAGTACTTC; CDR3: CASTRRRGREETQYF
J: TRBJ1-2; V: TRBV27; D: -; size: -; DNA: TGTGCCAGCAAACCTCTCTCAGGGTGGGTTGGCTACACCTTC; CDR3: CASKPLSGWVGYTF
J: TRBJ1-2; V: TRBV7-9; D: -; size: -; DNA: TGTGCCAGCAGTTTTGGGGACGGCTACACCTTC; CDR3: CASSFGDGYTF
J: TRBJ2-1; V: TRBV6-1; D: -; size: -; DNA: TGTGCCAGCAGTGAAAGGTCGGGAAGAGGTGAGCAGTTCTTC; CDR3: CASSERSGRGEQFF
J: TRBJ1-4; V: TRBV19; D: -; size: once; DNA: TGTGCCAGCCACCGGGGGGGAAATAATGAAAAACTGTTTTTT; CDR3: CASHRGGNNEKLFF
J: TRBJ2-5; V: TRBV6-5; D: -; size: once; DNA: TGTGCCAGCAGTCTGGGGAAGCGGGTGAAGACCCAGTACTTC; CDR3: CASSLGKRVKTQYF
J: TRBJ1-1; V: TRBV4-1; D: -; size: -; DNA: TGCGCCAGCAGATCTGCGGAGGCTGAAGCTTTCTTT; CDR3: CASRSAEAEAFF
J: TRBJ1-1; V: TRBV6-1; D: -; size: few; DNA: TGTGCCAGCGGATTGAACACTGAAGCTTTCTTT; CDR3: CASGLNTEAFF
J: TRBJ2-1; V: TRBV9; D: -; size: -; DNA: TGTGCCAGCAGCGTAGATCGGAGCTCCTACAATGAGCAGTTCTTC; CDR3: CASSVDRSSYNEQFF
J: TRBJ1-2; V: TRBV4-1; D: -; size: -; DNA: TGCGCCAGCAGCCATGCAGGCGGTGGCTATGGCTACACCTTC; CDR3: CASSHAGGGYGYTF
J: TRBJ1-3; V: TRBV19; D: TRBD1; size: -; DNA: TGTGCCAGTAGCGGAAACAGGGGACCTGGAAACACCATATATTTT; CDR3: CASSGNRGPGNTIYF
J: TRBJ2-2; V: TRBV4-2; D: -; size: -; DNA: TGTGCCAGCAGCCATAGTTCCCCAAACACCGGGGAGCTGTTTTTT; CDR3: CASSHSSPNTGELFF